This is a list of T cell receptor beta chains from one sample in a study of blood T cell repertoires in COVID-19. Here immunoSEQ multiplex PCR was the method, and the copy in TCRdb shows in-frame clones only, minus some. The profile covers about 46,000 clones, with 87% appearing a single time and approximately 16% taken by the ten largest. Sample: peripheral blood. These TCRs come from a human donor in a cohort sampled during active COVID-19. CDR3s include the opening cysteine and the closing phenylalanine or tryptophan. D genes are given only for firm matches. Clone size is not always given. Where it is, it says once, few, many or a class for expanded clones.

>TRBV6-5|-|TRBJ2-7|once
TGTGCCAGCACCGAGGGCCCTGGGTACGAGCAGTACTTC
CASTEGPGYEQYF
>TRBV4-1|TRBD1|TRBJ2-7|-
TGCGCCAGCAGCCCCTTGACAGGGTCCTACGAGCAGTACTTC
CASSPLTGSYEQYF
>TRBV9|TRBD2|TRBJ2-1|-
TGTGCCAGCAGCGTAGGCACTAGCGGGAGAGGCGATGAGCAGTTCTTC
CASSVGTSGRGDEQFF
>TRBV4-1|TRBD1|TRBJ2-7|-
TGCGCCAGCAGCAAGGCTGGGGACAGGGTAACCTACGAGCAGTACTTC
CASSKAGDRVTYEQYF
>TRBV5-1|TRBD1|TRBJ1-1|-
TGCGCCAGCAGCTCAGGGGGCGCGACTGAAGCTTTCTTT
CASSSGGATEAFF
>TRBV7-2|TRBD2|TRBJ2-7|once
TGTGCCAGCAGCTGGTGGACTAGCGGGAGTAGGTCCGAGCAGTACTTC
CASSWWTSGSRSEQYF
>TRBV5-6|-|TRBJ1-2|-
TGTGCCAGCAGCACAGGGCCTAACTATGGCTACACCTTC
CASSTGPNYGYTF
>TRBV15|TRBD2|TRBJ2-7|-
TGTGCCACCAGCAGTGAGTTTACTAGCGGAACCTACGAGCAGTACTTC
CATSSEFTSGTYEQYF
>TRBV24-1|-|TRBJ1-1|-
TGTGCCACCAGTGAGGCAGGGGACGAGAACACTGAAGCTTTCTTT
CATSEAGDENTEAFF
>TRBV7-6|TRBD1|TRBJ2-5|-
TGTGCCAGCAGCCCTCGGACAGGGCAAGAGACCCAGTACTTC
CASSPRTGQETQYF
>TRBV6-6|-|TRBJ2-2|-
TGTGCCAGCAAACCTGGGAGAGGGGAGGCCGGGGAGCTGTTTTTT
CASKPGRGEAGELFF
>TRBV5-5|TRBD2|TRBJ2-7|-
TGTGCCAGCAGCACGCTAGCGGGACCCTCCTACGAGCAGTACTTC
CASSTLAGPSYEQYF
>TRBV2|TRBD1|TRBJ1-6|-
TGTGCCAGCAGTGGGGATGGGGACAGTCGTTCACCCCTCCACTTT
CASSGDGDSRSPLHF
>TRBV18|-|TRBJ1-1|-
TGTGCCAGCTCAGTACAGGGTAGGGACACTGAAGCTTTCTTT
CASSVQGRDTEAFF
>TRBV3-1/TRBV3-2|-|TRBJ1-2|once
TGTGCCAGCAGCCAAGATCGGGGAAGCTATGGCTACACCTTC
CASSQDRGSYGYTF
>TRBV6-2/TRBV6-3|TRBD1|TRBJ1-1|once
TGTGCCAGCAGCTGGACAGGGAAAAGTGGCACTGAAGCTTTCTTT
CASSWTGKSGTEAFF
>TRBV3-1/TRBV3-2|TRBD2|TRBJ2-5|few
TGTGCCAGCAGCCAAGTAGCGGGATCGGCCCAGTACTTC
CASSQVAGSAQYF
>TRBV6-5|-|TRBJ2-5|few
TGTGCCAGCCACATGGGGCGAGAGACCCAGTACTTC
CASHMGRETQYF
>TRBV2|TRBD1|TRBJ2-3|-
TGTGCCAGCAGTCCGGGACAGGGGCTTACGCAGTATTTT
CASSPGQGLTQYF
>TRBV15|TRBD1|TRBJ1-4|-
TGTGCCACCAGCAGAGAACAGGGGGCTAATGAAAAACTGTTTTTT
CATSREQGANEKLFF
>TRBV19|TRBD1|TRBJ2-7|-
TGTGCCAGTAGTTCTTGGACAGGGATCTCCTACGAGCAGTACTTC
CASSSWTGISYEQYF
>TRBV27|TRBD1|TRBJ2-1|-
TGTGCCAGCAGAACAGGACAGGGGCAAAGGTTCAATGAGCAGTTCTTC
CASRTGQGQRFNEQFF
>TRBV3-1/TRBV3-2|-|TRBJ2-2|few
TGTGCCAGCAGCCCACGAGGGGAGGCCGGGGAGCTGTTTTTT
CASSPRGEAGELFF
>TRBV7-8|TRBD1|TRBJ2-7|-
TGTGCCAGCAGCCCAGAAGCTGGACAGGCCTACGAGCAGTACTTC
CASSPEAGQAYEQYF
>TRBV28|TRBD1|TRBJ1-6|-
TGTGCCAGCACCTCGAGTGGGACAGGGGGCGTTTTGTCACCCCTCCACTTT
CASTSSGTGGVLSPLHF
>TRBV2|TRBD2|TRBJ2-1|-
TGTGCCAGCAGCGCCCCGACTAGCGGGAGTATTGATGAGCAGTTCTTC
CASSAPTSGSIDEQFF
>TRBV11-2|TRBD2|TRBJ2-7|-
TGTGCCAGCAGCCCAGGACTAGGGTACGAGCAGTACTTC
CASSPGLGYEQYF
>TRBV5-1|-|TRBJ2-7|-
TGCGCCAGCAGCATCCAGGCGTGGACCTACGAGCAGTACTTC
CASSIQAWTYEQYF
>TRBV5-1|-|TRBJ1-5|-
TGCGCCAGCAGCTTGGGGGGGCCCAATCAGCCCCAGCATTTT
CASSLGGPNQPQHF
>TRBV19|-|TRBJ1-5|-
TGTGCCAGTAGTATAGGGTCAGGGAAAGGCAATCAGCCCCAGCATTTT
CASSIGSGKGNQPQHF
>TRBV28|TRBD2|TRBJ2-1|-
TGTGCCAGCAGTTTTTACCTGGCGGGAGGGCCAAATGAGCAGTTCTTC
CASSFYLAGGPNEQFF
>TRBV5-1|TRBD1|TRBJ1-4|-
TGCGCCAGCAGGACCGGGACAGGGAATGAAAAACTGTTTTTT
CASRTGTGNEKLFF
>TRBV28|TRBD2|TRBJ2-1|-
TGTGCCAGCAGCGGTCGGGGGGACAATGAGCAGTTCTTC
CASSGRGDNEQFF
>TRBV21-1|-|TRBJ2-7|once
TGTGCCAGCAGCAAAGACCGGTGGACTAGCGGGAGTATGCGGGAGCAGTACTTC
CASSKDRWTSGSMREQYF
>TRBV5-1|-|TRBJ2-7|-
TGCGCCAGCAGCCCCGGGACACACTCCTACGAGCAGTACTTC
CASSPGTHSYEQYF
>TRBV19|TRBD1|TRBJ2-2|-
TGTGCCAGTGCGGACAGGGCGTTGAGCGGGGAGCTGTTTTTT
CASADRALSGELFF
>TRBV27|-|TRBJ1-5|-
TGTGCCAGTGGGGGGGGGCACAATCAGCCCCAGCATTTT
CASGGGHNQPQHF